Listed below are T cell receptor beta chains from one sample, sequenced in a study of blood T cell repertoires in COVID-19. Assay used: immunoSEQ multiplex PCR; TCRdb lists only in-frame clones, some missing. The data hold roughly 350,000 clones, with more than 85% observed a single time. Source material: PBMCs or T cells enriched from blood (not recorded which). These receptors all stem from a woman aged 25 to 39 who had recovered from COVID-19. The CDR3 runs from the conserved cysteine through the conserved F or W. Fields, in order: clone size, J gene, D gene, V gene, CDR3 protein, CDR3 DNA. D genes are given only for firm matches. Size tells how often a clone was seen (once, few, many) or the class of an expanded clone, and some rows leave it out.

clone_size: -
j_call: TRBJ2-7
d_call: TRBD1
v_call: TRBV19
cdr3_aa: CASSVGTGSYEQYF
cdr3_nt: TGTGCCAGTAGTGTGGGGACAGGCTCCTACGAGCAGTACTTC

clone_size: once
j_call: TRBJ1-2
d_call: -
v_call: TRBV12-3/TRBV12-4
cdr3_aa: CASKQRAHYGYTF
cdr3_nt: TGTGCCAGCAAACAGCGGGCACACTATGGCTACACCTTC

clone_size: -
j_call: TRBJ2-7
d_call: -
v_call: TRBV3-1/TRBV3-2
cdr3_aa: CASSLGYEQYF
cdr3_nt: TGTGCCAGCAGCCTCGGTTACGAGCAGTACTTC

clone_size: once
j_call: TRBJ2-3
d_call: TRBD2
v_call: TRBV10-3
cdr3_aa: CAISESTASGVVDTQYF
cdr3_nt: TGTGCCATCAGTGAGTCGACGGCTAGCGGGGTGGTAGATACGCAGTATTTT

clone_size: -
j_call: TRBJ1-1
d_call: TRBD1
v_call: TRBV6-5
cdr3_aa: CASRGTGQMEEAFF
cdr3_nt: TGTGCCAGCAGGGGGACAGGGCAGATGGAGGAAGCTTTCTTT

clone_size: few
j_call: TRBJ1-5
d_call: TRBD1
v_call: TRBV4-2
cdr3_aa: CASSQRQGGNQPQHF
cdr3_nt: TGTGCCAGCAGCCAAAGACAGGGAGGCAATCAGCCCCAGCATTTT

clone_size: few
j_call: TRBJ1-2
d_call: TRBD1
v_call: TRBV7-2
cdr3_aa: CASSQYPGQVGGYTF
cdr3_nt: TGTGCCAGCAGCCAGTACCCGGGACAGGTCGGGGGCTACACCTTC

clone_size: -
j_call: TRBJ1-4
d_call: -
v_call: TRBV18
cdr3_aa: CASSSVNPATNEKLFF
cdr3_nt: TGTGCCAGCTCGAGCGTTAACCCCGCAACTAATGAAAAACTGTTTTTT

clone_size: -
j_call: TRBJ1-1
d_call: -
v_call: TRBV25-1
cdr3_aa: CASSGRGPNTEAFF
cdr3_nt: TGTGCCAGCAGTGGGCGGGGGCCAAACACTGAAGCTTTCTTT

clone_size: -
j_call: TRBJ1-5
d_call: TRBD1
v_call: TRBV28
cdr3_aa: CASSFRQGASNQPQHF
cdr3_nt: TGTGCCAGCAGTTTTCGACAGGGGGCTAGCAATCAGCCCCAGCATTTT

clone_size: -
j_call: TRBJ2-3
d_call: TRBD2
v_call: TRBV6-1
cdr3_aa: CASSEWASGSTDTQYF
cdr3_nt: TGTGCCAGCAGTGAATGGGCTAGCGGTAGCACAGATACGCAGTATTTT

clone_size: -
j_call: TRBJ2-3
d_call: TRBD1
v_call: TRBV11-3
cdr3_aa: CASRTGRYPSTDTQYF
cdr3_nt: TGTGCCAGTAGGACAGGGAGATACCCTAGCACAGATACGCAGTATTTT

clone_size: -
j_call: TRBJ2-7
d_call: -
v_call: TRBV28
cdr3_aa: CASSPPTGNYEQYF
cdr3_nt: TGTGCCAGCAGTCCTCCGACGGGGAACTACGAGCAGTACTTC

clone_size: once
j_call: TRBJ2-1
d_call: TRBD2
v_call: TRBV13
cdr3_aa: CASSLSGINEQFF
cdr3_nt: TGTGCCAGCAGCTTAAGCGGGATCAATGAGCAGTTCTTC

clone_size: -
j_call: TRBJ1-2
d_call: -
v_call: TRBV15
cdr3_aa: CATSRGGNYGYTF
cdr3_nt: TGTGCCACCAGCAGAGGAGGGAACTATGGCTACACCTTC

clone_size: -
j_call: TRBJ2-1
d_call: TRBD2
v_call: TRBV19
cdr3_aa: CASSIVREAHNEQFF
cdr3_nt: TGTGCCAGTAGTATAGTCCGGGAGGCACACAATGAGCAGTTCTTC

clone_size: -
j_call: TRBJ1-4
d_call: -
v_call: TRBV3-1/TRBV3-2
cdr3_aa: CASSPGQANEKLFF
cdr3_nt: TGTGCCAGCAGCCCTGGCCAGGCTAATGAAAAACTGTTTTTT

clone_size: -
j_call: TRBJ2-7
d_call: TRBD1
v_call: TRBV2
cdr3_aa: CESRDRLYEQYF
cdr3_nt: TGTGAAAGCCGGGACAGGCTCTACGAGCAGTACTTC

clone_size: -
j_call: TRBJ1-5
d_call: -
v_call: TRBV24-1
cdr3_aa: CATSVGQGNYQPQHF
cdr3_nt: TGTGCCACCAGTGTCGGTCAGGGTAATTATCAGCCCCAGCATTTT

clone_size: once
j_call: TRBJ2-7
d_call: TRBD1
v_call: TRBV27
cdr3_aa: CASSFLTGGVSREQYF
cdr3_nt: TGTGCCAGCAGTTTCCTTACAGGGGGCGTATCGAGAGAGCAGTACTTC

clone_size: -
j_call: TRBJ2-7
d_call: -
v_call: TRBV5-3
cdr3_aa: CARTPTPHRTPHSYEQYF
cdr3_nt: TGTGCCAGAACCCCCACCCCGCACAGGACCCCTCACTCCTACGAGCAGTACTTC

clone_size: -
j_call: TRBJ2-5
d_call: -
v_call: TRBV4-3
cdr3_aa: CASSQGAGQETQYF
cdr3_nt: TGCGCCAGCAGCCAGGGCGCAGGGCAAGAGACCCAGTACTTC

clone_size: -
j_call: TRBJ2-2
d_call: TRBD2
v_call: TRBV19
cdr3_aa: CASSLGSGGSRELFF
cdr3_nt: TGTGCCAGTAGTCTAGGTAGCGGGGGAAGCAGGGAGCTGTTTTTT

clone_size: -
j_call: TRBJ2-1
d_call: -
v_call: TRBV10-3
cdr3_aa: CAIRDPTGTHNEQFF
cdr3_nt: TGTGCCATCAGGGACCCGACAGGAACACACAATGAGCAGTTCTTC

clone_size: -
j_call: TRBJ1-2
d_call: -
v_call: TRBV5-5
cdr3_aa: CASSSRGGYTF
cdr3_nt: TGTGCCAGCAGCTCCAGGGGTGGCTACACCTTC

clone_size: -
j_call: TRBJ2-7
d_call: -
v_call: TRBV3-1/TRBV3-2
cdr3_aa: CASSQDVRSGEQYF
cdr3_nt: TGTGCCAGCAGCCAAGATGTGAGAAGTGGCGAGCAGTACTTC

clone_size: -
j_call: TRBJ2-5
d_call: -
v_call: TRBV7-2
cdr3_aa: CASSLALGKETQYF
cdr3_nt: TGTGCCAGCAGCTTAGCACTAGGGAAAGAGACCCAGTACTTC

clone_size: -
j_call: TRBJ2-1
d_call: TRBD2
v_call: TRBV7-2
cdr3_aa: CASNPSGGLGEQFF
cdr3_nt: TGTGCCAGCAACCCCTCGGGGGGGTTGGGTGAGCAGTTCTTC

clone_size: -
j_call: TRBJ2-7
d_call: -
v_call: TRBV30
cdr3_aa: CAWSVKQTDQQYF
cdr3_nt: TGTGCCTGGAGCGTAAAACAGACAGATCAGCAGTACTTC

clone_size: -
j_call: TRBJ1-2
d_call: -
v_call: TRBV28
cdr3_aa: CASSKDRLGYTF
cdr3_nt: TGTGCCAGCAGTAAAGACAGGTTAGGCTACACCTTC

clone_size: -
j_call: TRBJ2-3
d_call: TRBD2
v_call: TRBV19
cdr3_aa: CASSSGGGRTDTQYF
cdr3_nt: TGTGCCAGTAGTAGCGGGGGAGGACGGACAGATACGCAGTATTTT

clone_size: -
j_call: TRBJ2-7
d_call: -
v_call: TRBV2
cdr3_aa: CASSVGVAEVVGYF
cdr3_nt: TGTGCCAGCAGTGTCGGGGTAGCCGAGGTGGTGGGGTACTTC

clone_size: -
j_call: TRBJ1-3
d_call: -
v_call: TRBV7-9
cdr3_aa: CASSSGAGEYGNTIYF
cdr3_nt: TGTGCCAGCAGCTCAGGGGCAGGGGAGTATGGAAACACCATATATTTT

clone_size: -
j_call: TRBJ2-7
d_call: -
v_call: TRBV28
cdr3_aa: CASSFQGLGQEQYF
cdr3_nt: TGTGCCAGCAGTTTTCAGGGGCTGGGTCAAGAGCAGTACTTC

clone_size: -
j_call: TRBJ2-5
d_call: -
v_call: TRBV5-8
cdr3_aa: CASSFQGRETQYF
cdr3_nt: TGTGCCAGCAGCTTTCAGGGGAGAGAGACCCAGTACTTC

clone_size: -
j_call: TRBJ2-3
d_call: -
v_call: TRBV29-1
cdr3_aa: CSVPRSVRADTQYF
cdr3_nt: TGCAGCGTACCTAGGTCTGTTCGAGCAGATACGCAGTATTTT

clone_size: -
j_call: TRBJ2-7
d_call: -
v_call: TRBV29-1
cdr3_aa: CSVEVTGTFTYEQYF
cdr3_nt: TGCAGCGTTGAAGTTACCGGGACATTCACCTACGAGCAGTACTTC